Reported below is one TCR beta chain. Its cognate antigen is unknown. This specimen comes from a study of regulatory T cells in long-lasting Graves disease. CDR1 and CDR2 from the germline V gene are PRHDT and FYEKMQ (reference sequence). V was clipped by 3 bases and J by 7 bases, with 9 bases between them. The CDR3 sequence is 12 residues long. HTBI primers from iRepertoire and Arm-PCR of CDR3 regions yielded the TCR beta libraries. TCRdb used MiXCR to reprocess the multiplex PCR reads, holding one entry per CDR3 protein. The data hold about 660,000 distinct CDR3 sequences, with 30% observed a single time. Time point of the sample: persistent/refractory GD, antithyroid drugs over 5 years with positive TRAb. Isolated PBMC RNA provided the starting material for the TCR library. Study outcomes and limitations: Among persistent patients, a larger number of public clonotypes were shared (over 2,500) than among newly diagnosed patients (about 970).

The sequence derives from a female donor with Graves disease. The material sequenced was peripheral blood mononuclear cells (PBMCs), taken when the disease was refractory, from a patient treated with antithyroid drugs. V usage is TRBV13 and J usage is TRBJ1-2; D is unresolved. The CDR3 sequence: CASSFSATGYTF. CDR3 bases: TGTGCCAGCAGCTTCTCAGCGACTGGCTACACCTTC.